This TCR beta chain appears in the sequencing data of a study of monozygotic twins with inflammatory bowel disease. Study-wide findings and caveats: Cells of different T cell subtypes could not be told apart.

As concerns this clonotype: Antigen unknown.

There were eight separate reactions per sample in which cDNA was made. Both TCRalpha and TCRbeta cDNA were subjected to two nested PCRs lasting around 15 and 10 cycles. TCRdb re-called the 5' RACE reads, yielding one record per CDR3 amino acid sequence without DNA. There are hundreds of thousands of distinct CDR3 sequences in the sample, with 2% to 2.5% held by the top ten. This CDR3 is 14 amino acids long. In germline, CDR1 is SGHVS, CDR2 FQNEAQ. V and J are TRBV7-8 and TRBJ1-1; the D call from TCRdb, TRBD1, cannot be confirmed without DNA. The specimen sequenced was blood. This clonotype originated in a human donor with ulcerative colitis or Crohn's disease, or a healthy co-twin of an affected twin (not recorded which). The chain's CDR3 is CASSKQGRNTEAFF.